This passage covers 21 T cell receptor beta chains from one sample sequenced in a study of shared clonotypes between healthy human individuals. CD45RO negativity and positive selection for CCR7 defined naive CD8 cells, a population that excluded terminally differentiated effector memory CD45RA+ cells. The protocol was immunoSEQ multiplex PCR, while the TCRdb copy is restricted to in-frame clones and leaves out a portion. This table holds around 700,000 clones, under 95% found once. Sequencing was performed on naive CD8+ T cells sorted from blood. All receptors come from a man aged 25 to 40 in good health.

The chain uses TRBV4-1 and TRBJ2-7; possibly TRBD1 for D (7 bases). CDR3 length: 14 amino acids. V was shortened by 3 bases and J by 2 bases, with 11 bases between the two germline ends. Germline V gene data show CDR1 as MGHRA and CDR2 as YSYEKL. CDR3 nucleotides: TGCGCCAGCAGCCAGCGGGACAGCCCCTACGAGCAGTACTTC. Protein product: CASSQRDSPYEQYF.

The chain carries TRBV27 and TRBJ2-7, with D hard to call. CDR1 is MNHEY and CDR2 is SMNVEV in the germline V gene (reference sequence). V shed 5 bases and J shed 4 bases, with 12 bases lying between them. CDR3 size: 13 residues. CDR3 loop: CASSLGPEYEQYF. CDR3 bases: TGTGCCAGCAGTCTTGGCCCCGAATACGAGCAGTACTTC.

The gene calls are TRBV25-1 and TRBJ2-1, with 7 bases lining up with TRBD2. Germline CDR1 MGHDK, CDR2 SYGVNS. Trimming removed 2 bases from V and 2 bases from J; junction bases left unmatched: 6. CDR3 length: 16 residues. The CDR3 reads CASSEPGGTTYNEQFF. As DNA, the CDR3 is TGTGCCAGCAGTGAACCAGGCGGGACTACCTACAATGAGCAGTTCTTC.

The V gene is TRBV21-1, the J gene TRBJ1-5. TRBV21-1 is labeled a pseudogene. The CDR3 runs to 15 residues. The chain's CDR3 is CASSKRGPSNQPQHF. The CDR3, as DNA: TGTGCCAGCAGCAAGCGGGGGCCCAGCAATCAGCCCCAGCATTTT.

The sample holds one count of this clone. This chain connects TRBV4-3 to TRBJ2-5; possibly TRBD1 for D (5 bases). The V end lost 1 base, the J end lost 7 bases, and 28 bases lay between the germline ends. The CDR3 length is 19 residues. Germline loops: CDR1 LGHNA, CDR2 YSLEER. CDR3 residues: CASSQGATGQDSWEGTQYF. CDR3 coding DNA: TGCGCCAGCAGCCAAGGGGCTACGGGCCAAGACAGTTGGGAAGGGACCCAGTACTTC.

V gene TRBV27 combines with J gene TRBJ2-5; D remains ambiguous. The V end was cut by 6 bases, the J end by 4 bases, with 6 bases between. CDR1 and CDR2 (germline): MNHEY, SMNVEV (reference sequence). The length of the CDR3 is 11 residues. The CDR3 DNA is TGTGCCAGCAGCTGGGGAGAGACCCAGTACTTC. Protein: CASSWGETQYF.

The chain carries TRBV29-1 and TRBJ1-2; TRBD1 might be the D (6 bases). Germline CDR1 is SQVTM and CDR2 is ANQGSEA. This CDR3 contains 11 residues. V was cut by 6 bases and J by 8 bases, with 13 bases left in between. The CDR3 protein is CSVQTGKGYTF. In DNA, the CDR3 is TGCAGCGTCCAGACAGGCAAAGGCTACACCTTC.

The gene calls are TRBV7-9 and TRBJ2-2; 12 bases map to TRBD1. V was clipped by 5 bases and J by 6 bases; unmatched bases: 10. This CDR3 contains 17 residues. The V gene's germline CDR1 is SEHNR and CDR2 FQNEAQ (reference sequence). For the CDR3, the DNA is TGTGCCAGCAGCAGTAGCCCGGGACAGGGGGCGTCCGGGGAGCTGTTTTTT. It yields the protein CASSSSPGQGASGELFF.

The genes are TRBV28 and TRBJ2-7, with 11 bases lining up with TRBD1. Losses at the gene ends were 6 bases for V and 4 bases for J; bases not matched to a gene: 8. The CDR3 consists of 15 residues. Germline CDR1 MDHEN, CDR2 SYDVKM. In DNA, the CDR3 is TGTGCCAGCAGCCCGCCGGGACAGGGGGTTTACGAGCAGTACTTC. Translated, it gives CASSPPGQGVYEQYF.

This clone has a single count. The chain recombines TRBV7-6 with TRBJ2-5; D unresolved. The CDR3 is 12 residues long. Per the germline V gene, CDR1 is SGHVS and CDR2 is FNYEAQ. The V gene lost 1 base and the J gene lost 4 bases, with 4 bases spanning the gap. The CDR3 loop is CASSLGLETQYF. DNA of the CDR3: TGTGCCAGCAGCTTAGGTTTAGAGACCCAGTACTTC.

V gene TRBV5-1 combines with J gene TRBJ2-7, with D hard to call. There are 15 residues in the CDR3. Trimming cost V 1 base and J 6 bases, with 17 bases left between them. CDR1 and CDR2 from the germline V gene are SGHRS and YFSETQ. The DNA of the CDR3 is TGCGCCAGCAGCTTGCCGATGTCAAAACGACCCGAGCAGTACTTC. Residues: CASSLPMSKRPEQYF. The variable domain in full, with the rest retrieved from reference TRBV5-1 and TRBJ2-7, is KAGVTQTPRYLIKTRGQQVTLSCSPISGHRSVSWYQQTPGQGLQFLFEYFSETQRNKGNFPGRFSGRQFSNSRSEMNVSTLELGDSALYLCASSLPMSKRPEQYFGPGTRLTVT.

The count of this clone is one. A much larger clone lies one base from this, so it may be a read error. This rearrangement joins TRBV6-5 to TRBJ2-7; TRBD2 might be the D (5 bases). There are 12 residues in the CDR3. Germline CDR1 is MNHEY and CDR2 is SVGAGI. Trimming removed 6 bases from V and 3 bases from J, with 9 bases in between. The CDR3: CASSSGNYEQYF. Here the CDR3 DNA reads TGTGCCAGCAGCTCCGGGAACTACGAGCAGTACTTC.

CDR3 sequence: CSVFENLPYEQYF. The CDR3 DNA is TGCAGCGTGTTTGAAAACCTTCCCTACGAGCAGTACTTC. The rearrangement uses TRBV29-1 and TRBJ2-7; D is ambiguous. CDR1 and CDR2 (germline): SQVTM, ANQGSEA. The V end was cut by 6 bases, the J end by 2 bases, with 14 bases between. The CDR3 runs to 13 residues.

The V call is TRBV7-9, the J call TRBJ2-1, with D uncertain. This CDR3 is 18 amino acids long. Deletions cut 7 bases from V and 0 bases from J, with 22 bases between. CDR1 SEHNR and CDR2 FQNEAQ come from the germline V gene (reference sequence). The CDR3 loop is CASTRPPHSVSSYNEQFF. In nucleotides, the CDR3 is TGTGCCAGCACCAGACCCCCCCACAGCGTTAGCTCCTACAATGAGCAGTTCTTC.

The chain recombines TRBV4-1 with TRBJ2-1; TRBD1 agrees at 8 bases. Looked up from germline, CDR1 is MGHRA and CDR2 is YSYEKL. The CDR3 has 15 residues. Trimming removed 1 base from V and 2 bases from J; junction bases left unmatched: 1. CDR3 bases: TGCGCCAGCAGCCAAGGGACAGGGACCTACAATGAGCAGTTCTTC. This gives the protein CASSQGTGTYNEQFF.

J is TRBJ2-7 and V is TRBV7-9; 14 positions match TRBD2. J lost 3 bases, V lost 5 bases, and 9 bases had no gene match. Germline CDR1 and CDR2: SEHNR and FQNEAQ (reference sequence). CDR3 length: 17 amino acids. CDR3 sequence reads: CASSAGTSGSRGYEQYF. In DNA, the CDR3 is TGTGCCAGCAGCGCCGGGACTAGCGGGAGTCGTGGCTACGAGCAGTACTTC.

The gene calls are TRBV5-1 and TRBJ2-7, with D possibly being TRBD2 (5 bases). The ends were cut back, 0 bases at V and 4 bases at J, with 8 bases in the middle. CDR3 length equals 13 residues. Germline assignment: CDR1 SGHRS and CDR2 YFSETQ. CDR3 region: CASSLARGYEQYF. The CDR3 nucleotides are TGCGCCAGCAGCTTGGCCCGGGGATACGAGCAGTACTTC.

The V and J genes are TRBV7-9 and TRBJ2-3, with a weak D call TRBD2 (7 bases). CDR1 is SEHNR and CDR2 is FQNEAQ in the germline V gene (reference sequence). CDR3 size: 16 residues. V lost 4 bases, J lost 6 bases, and 20 bases lay in between. In DNA, the CDR3 is TGTGCCAGCAGCTCCGGGGGGACACCCCAGCCCGATACGCAGTATTTT. Protein sequence: CASSSGGTPQPDTQYF.

The genes are TRBV2 and TRBJ2-1; D unresolved. Germline CDR1 reads SNHLY; CDR2 reads FYNNEI. With 4 bases removed from V and 5 bases from J, the gap between germline ends came to 15 bases. The CDR3 contains 15 residues. Here the CDR3 reads CASSGLRAFNNEQFF. Here the CDR3 DNA reads TGTGCCAGCAGTGGGCTTCGGGCTTTTAACAATGAGCAGTTCTTC.

This clone was detected only a few times. This sequence joins TRBV10-1 and TRBJ2-2; D might be TRBD2 (5 bases). V was cut by 7 bases and J by 3 bases, with 9 bases left in between. The CDR3 is 13 residues long. Germline loops: CDR1 WNHNN, CDR2 SYGVQD (reference sequence). DNA of the CDR3: TGCGCCAGCAAGGACTCCTACACCGGGGAGCTGTTTTTT. Amino acid sequence: CASKDSYTGELFF.

This sequence joins TRBV4-3 and TRBJ2-2; D remains unclear. CDR1 LGHNA and CDR2 YSLEER come from the germline V gene. Trimming shortened V by 2 bases and J by 1 base, and 5 bases separated the two germline ends. CDR3 size: 14 residues. The CDR3 nucleotides read TGCGCCAGCAGCCAAAAGAAGAACACCGGGGAGCTGTTTTTT. Protein sequence: CASSQKKNTGELFF.